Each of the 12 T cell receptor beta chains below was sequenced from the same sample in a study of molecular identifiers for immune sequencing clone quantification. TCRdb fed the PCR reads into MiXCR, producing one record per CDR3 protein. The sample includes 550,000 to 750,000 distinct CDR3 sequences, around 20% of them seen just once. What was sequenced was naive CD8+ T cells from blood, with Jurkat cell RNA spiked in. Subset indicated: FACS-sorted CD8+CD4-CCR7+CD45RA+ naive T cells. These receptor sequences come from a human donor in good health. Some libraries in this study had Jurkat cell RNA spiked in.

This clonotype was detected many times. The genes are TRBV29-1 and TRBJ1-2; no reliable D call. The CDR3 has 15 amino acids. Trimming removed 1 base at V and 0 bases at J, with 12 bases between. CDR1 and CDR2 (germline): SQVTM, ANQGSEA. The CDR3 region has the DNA TGCAGCGTTGAAGTCGGGCCGAGTGCTAACTATGGCTACACCTTC. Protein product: CSVEVGPSANYGYTF. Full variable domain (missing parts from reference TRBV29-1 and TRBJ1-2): SAVISQKPSRDICQRGTSLTIQCQVDSQVTMMFWYRQQPGQSLTLIATANQGSEATYESGFVIDKFPISRPNLTFSTLTVSNMSPEDSSIYLCSVEVGPSANYGYTFGSGTRLTVV.

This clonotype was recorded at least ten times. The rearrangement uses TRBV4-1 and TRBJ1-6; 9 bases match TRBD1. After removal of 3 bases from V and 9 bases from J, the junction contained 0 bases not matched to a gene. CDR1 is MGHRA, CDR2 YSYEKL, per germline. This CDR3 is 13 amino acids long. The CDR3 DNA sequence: TGCGCCAGCAGCCAGACAGGGGGTTCACCCCTCCACTTT. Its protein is CASSQTGGSPLHF.

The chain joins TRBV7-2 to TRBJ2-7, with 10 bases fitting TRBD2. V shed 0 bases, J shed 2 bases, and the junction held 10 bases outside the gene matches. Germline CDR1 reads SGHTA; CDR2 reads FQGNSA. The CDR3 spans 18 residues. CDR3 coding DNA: TGTGCCAGCAGCTTAGCGGATAGCGGGGGGCCCAGCCCCTACGAGCAGTACTTC. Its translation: CASSLADSGGPSPYEQYF.

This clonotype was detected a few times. CDR3 in DNA: TGTGCCAGCAGCAGGGGGGGGATGGGGAACAATGAGCAGTTCTTC. It codes for CASSRGGMGNNEQFF. The V and J genes are TRBV5-6 and TRBJ2-1; D might be TRBD2 (7 bases). CDR1 and CDR2 from the germline V gene are SGHDT and YYEEEE. CDR3 length: 15 residues. Trimming cost V 4 bases and J 5 bases, with 16 bases left between them.

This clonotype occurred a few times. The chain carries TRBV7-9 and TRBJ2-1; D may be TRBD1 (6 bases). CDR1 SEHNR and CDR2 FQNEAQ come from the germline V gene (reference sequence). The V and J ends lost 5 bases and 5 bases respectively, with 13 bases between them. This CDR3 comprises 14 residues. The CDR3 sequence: CASSETDSNNEQFF. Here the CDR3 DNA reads TGTGCCAGCAGCGAAACGGACAGCAACAATGAGCAGTTCTTC.

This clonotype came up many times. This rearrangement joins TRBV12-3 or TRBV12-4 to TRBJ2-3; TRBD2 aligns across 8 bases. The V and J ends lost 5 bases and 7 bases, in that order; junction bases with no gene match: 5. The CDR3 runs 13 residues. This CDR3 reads CASSTGGPNTQYF. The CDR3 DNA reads TGTGCCAGCAGTACGGGGGGGCCTAATACGCAGTATTTT.

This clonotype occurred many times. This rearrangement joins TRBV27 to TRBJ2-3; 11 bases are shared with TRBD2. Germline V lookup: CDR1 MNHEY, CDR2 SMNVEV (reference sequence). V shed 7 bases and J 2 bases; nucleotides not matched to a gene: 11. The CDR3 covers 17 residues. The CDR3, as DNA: TGTGCCAGCACATTTATAGGGACTAGCGGCGCCACAGATACGCAGTATTTT. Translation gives CASTFIGTSGATDTQYF.

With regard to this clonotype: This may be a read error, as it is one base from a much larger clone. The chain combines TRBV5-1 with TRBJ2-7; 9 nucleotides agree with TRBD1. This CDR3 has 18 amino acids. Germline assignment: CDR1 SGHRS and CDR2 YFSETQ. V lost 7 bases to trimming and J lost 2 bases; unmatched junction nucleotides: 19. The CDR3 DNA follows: TGCGCCAGCGGCCCACTATGGGCCCGACAGGGGGGGACCTACGAGCAGTACTTC. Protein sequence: CASGPLWARQGGTYEQYF.

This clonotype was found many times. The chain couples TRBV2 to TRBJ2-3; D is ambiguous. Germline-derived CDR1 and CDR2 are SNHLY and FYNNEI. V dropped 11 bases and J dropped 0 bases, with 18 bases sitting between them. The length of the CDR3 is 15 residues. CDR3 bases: TGTGCCGCTACCGAGACTCGAGCTAGCACAGATACGCAGTATTTT. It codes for CAATETRASTDTQYF. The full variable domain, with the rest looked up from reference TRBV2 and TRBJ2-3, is EPEVTQTPSHQVTQMGQEVILRCVPISNHLYFYWYRQILGQKVEFLVSFYNNEISEKSEIFDDQFSVERPDGSNFTLKIRSTKLEDSAMYFCAATETRASTDTQYFGPGTRLTVL.

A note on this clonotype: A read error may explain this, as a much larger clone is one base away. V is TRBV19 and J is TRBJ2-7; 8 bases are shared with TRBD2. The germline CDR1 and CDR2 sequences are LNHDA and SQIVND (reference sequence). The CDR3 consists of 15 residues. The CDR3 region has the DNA TGTGCCAGTAGAGCTCAGGGACTAGATCCTTGGGAGCAGTGCTTC. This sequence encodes CASRAQGLDPWEQCF.

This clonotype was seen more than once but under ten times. CDR3 nucleotides: TGTGCCAGAAGCCTTTGGACAGGGGGACTTAATGAGCAGTTCTTC. Translated, it gives CARSLWTGGLNEQFF. This chain connects TRBV5-3 to TRBJ2-1; 10 nucleotides agree with TRBD1. TRBV5-3 counts as an open reading frame of uncertain function. This CDR3 has 15 residues. The V segment lost 4 bases and the J segment 7 bases; nucleotides outside the gene matches: 8.

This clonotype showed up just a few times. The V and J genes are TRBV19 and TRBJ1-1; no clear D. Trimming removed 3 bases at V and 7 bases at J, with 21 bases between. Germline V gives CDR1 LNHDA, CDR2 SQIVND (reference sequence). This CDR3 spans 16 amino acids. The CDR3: CASSMKFWGNLVEAFF. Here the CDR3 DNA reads TGTGCCAGTAGTATGAAGTTCTGGGGTAATCTCGTTGAAGCTTTCTTT.